What follows is one T cell receptor (beta chain) and its context. The antigen is not known. This record belongs to a study of Graves' ophthalmopathy and Graves' hyperthyroidism. Study overall: At initial diagnosis, peripheral blood was obtained, and this preceded any treatment.

Other autoimmune diseases, uncontrolled infections, pregnancy or lactation excluded patients from enrollment. Points from the study as a whole: Progression of ophthalmopathy was predicted by the model with approximately 71% sensitivity and under 85% specificity. Most expanded clonotypes from thyroid (those above 0.001 frequency) were also found in blood.

Amplification of the TCR beta CDR3 regions used RNA transcripts (as template). The first round was an RT-PCR with HTBI primers, and the second round was a multiplex PCR. TCRdb fed the multiplex PCR reads into MiXCR, producing one record per CDR3 protein. The table has about 500,000 distinct CDR3 sequences, over 13% seen once. Input material: blood. The sequence was obtained from a woman under 40 with Graves' ophthalmopathy.

The CDR3 spells CAWSVPRFETGELFF. The CDR3 coding sequence is TGTGCCTGGAGTGTTCCAAGATTCGAAACCGGGGAGCTGTTTTTT. This chain uses TRBV30 with TRBJ2-2; D is undetermined. Germline V gene sequence: CDR1 GTSNPN, CDR2 SVGIG (reference sequence). V dropped 0 bases and J dropped 5 bases, with 13 bases sitting between them. There are 15 residues in the CDR3.